The entry below gives a single T cell receptor beta chain sequence along with its context. Its antigen is not known. TCRdb processed the 5' RACE reads anew with MiXCR; each CDR3 protein has one entry. The repertoire holds tens of thousands of distinct CDR3 sequences, with roughly a tenth as singletons. Time point defined: blood at routine non-recurrence follow-up after resection. No cells were sorted before sequencing. The whole RNA sequenced was extracted from tumor, nontumor lung or frozen PBMC. This record comes from a study of spatial heterogeneity in lung cancer. Study-wide background: Where available, sequencing covered follow-up PBMC samples, taken at a median of about two years after resection. Combinations of a unique TCR and a UMI were tallied in raw reads, and on average each appeared more than ten times.

Whole-study findings and limits: Resection saw ubiquitous expanded tumor TCRs appear in blood more than follow-up did.

Trimming removed 5 bases from V and 0 bases from J, with 17 bases in between. CDR1 and CDR2 (germline): MNHEY, SMNVEV (reference sequence). The length of the CDR3 is 16 residues. This rearrangement joins TRBV27 to TRBJ2-7; maybe TRBD2 (8 bases). This TCR came from a male donor with early-stage non-small cell lung cancer. The starting material was PBMCs, obtained at follow-up. CDR3 loop: CASSPSGGDSSYEQYF. In nucleotides, the CDR3 is TGTGCCAGCAGTCCCTCGGGGGGGGACAGCTCCTACGAGCAGTACTTC.